A single sample gave rise to the 30 T cell receptor beta chains below, sequenced in a study of OX40 agonist ivuxolimab in advanced cancers. The assay was immunoSEQ multiplex PCR, and TCRdb's table has in-frame clones only and misses some. The table lists some 90,000 clones, 80% to 95% of them singletons. Sequenced here: CD4+ or CD8+ T cells sorted from blood, sampled in a trial of the OX40 agonist ivuxolimab. The source of these receptors is an adult with an advanced solid tumor such as melanoma, head and neck, liver or kidney cancer.

This chain uses TRBV30 with TRBJ2-7; D is possibly TRBD2 (7 bases). The CDR3 length is 13 residues. V was trimmed by 2 bases and J by 3 bases, leaving 11 bases between them. Germline V gives CDR1 GTSNPN, CDR2 SVGIG (reference sequence). The CDR3 bases are TGTGCCTGGAGTCGGGGGGCGATCTACGAGCAGTACTTC. Translating it yields CAWSRGAIYEQYF.

This chain links TRBV29-1 with TRBJ2-7; the match to TRBD2 covers 12 bases. This CDR3 is built from 14 residues. Trimming at V came to 6 bases and at J to 3 bases, leaving 6 bases not matched to a gene. Germline V gives CDR1 SQVTM, CDR2 ANQGSEA. The CDR3 region has the DNA TGCAGCGTGACACGGACTAGCGGGAACTACGAGCAGTACTTC. It is translated as CSVTRTSGNYEQYF.

Remarks on this clone: The same CDR3 arises from other DNA sequences in this sample as well. This chain uses TRBV7-2 with TRBJ2-1; possibly TRBD2 for D (6 bases). CDR3 length: 15 residues. Germline CDR1 reads SGHTA; CDR2 reads FQGNSA. V was pared by 1 base and J by 0 bases, with 7 bases between. The CDR3: CASSLVGGSYNEQFF. In nucleotides, the CDR3 is TGTGCCAGCAGCTTAGTGGGGGGCTCCTACAATGAGCAGTTCTTC. The full variable domain, completed using reference TRBV7-2 and TRBJ2-1, is GAGVSQSPSNKVTEKGKDVELRCDPISGHTALYWYRQSLGQGLEFLIYFQGNSAPDKSGLPSDRFSAERTGGSVSTLTIQRTQQEDSAVYLCASSLVGGSYNEQFFGPGTRLTVL.

This chain joins TRBV10-3 and TRBJ2-1; 10 bases are a match to TRBD2. This CDR3 spans 15 amino acids. In germline, CDR1 is ENHRY, CDR2 SYGVKD. Germline trimming cut 2 bases from V and 7 bases from J; bases unmatched to any gene: 5. The DNA for the CDR3 is TGTGCCATCAGTGAGAATCTAGCGGGAGCAAATGAGCAGTTCTTC. Protein product: CAISENLAGANEQFF.

The rearrangement joins TRBV7-2 to TRBJ2-7; D may match TRBD1 or TRBD2 (5 bases each). Trimming took off 3 bases at V and 0 bases at J, with 12 bases between the two ends. CDR1 and CDR2 (germline): SGHTA, FQGNSA. This CDR3 contains 15 residues. CDR3 amino acids: CASSLGRVGSYEQYF. In nucleotides, the CDR3 is TGTGCCAGCAGCTTGGGACGGGTCGGCTCCTACGAGCAGTACTTC. The full variable domain, its missing parts supplied by reference TRBV7-2 and TRBJ2-7, is GAGVSQSPSNKVTEKGKDVELRCDPISGHTALYWYRQSLGQGLEFLIYFQGNSAPDKSGLPSDRFSAERTGGSVSTLTIQRTQQEDSAVYLCASSLGRVGSYEQYFGPGTRLTVT.

The rearrangement joins TRBV28 to TRBJ2-7; D not resolved. Trimming shortened V by 5 bases and J by 0 bases, and 29 bases separated the two germline ends. The CDR3 loop spans 20 amino acids. Germline values: CDR1 MDHEN, CDR2 SYDVKM. CDR3 coding DNA: TGTGCCAGCAGTCCTTACCTCCCGACAACTCCAATACCGACCTCCTACGAGCAGTACTTC. Residues: CASSPYLPTTPIPTSYEQYF.

The chain combines TRBV28 with TRBJ2-7, with 8 bases identical to TRBD1. This CDR3 has 14 residues. V gave up 6 bases and J gave up 3 bases; unmatched junction bases: 7. Germline CDR1 MDHEN, CDR2 SYDVKM. The CDR3 reads CASRSDRDHYEQYF. CDR3 coding DNA: TGTGCCAGCAGATCGGACAGGGACCACTACGAGCAGTACTTC.

This clone has just one count. The genes are TRBV7-9 and TRBJ2-2, with D unresolved. From germline, CDR1 is SEHNR and CDR2 FQNEAQ (reference sequence). Trimming took off 5 bases at V and 1 base at J, with 8 bases between the two ends. This CDR3 is 14 amino acids long. In DNA form, the CDR3 reads TGTGCCAGCAGCACCCGACTGAACACCGGGGAGCTGTTTTTT. Its translation: CASSTRLNTGELFF.

This clone has a single count. The chain links TRBV4-1 to TRBJ2-7, with TRBD2 identical over 10 bases. CDR1 is MGHRA, CDR2 YSYEKL, per germline. With 1 base clipped from V and 7 bases from J, the junction kept 10 bases outside the gene matches. This CDR3 region has 16 residues. This chain's CDR3 is CASSQVVLAGREEQYF. The CDR3 nucleotides are TGCGCCAGCAGCCAAGTTGTACTAGCGGGAAGGGAGGAGCAGTACTTC.

The chain links TRBV7-2 to TRBJ2-3; tentatively, D is TRBD1 or TRBD2 (5 bases each). The CDR3 loop spans 14 amino acids. Germline lookup yields CDR1 SGHTA and CDR2 FQGNSA. Trimming removed 0 bases at V and 8 bases at J, with 12 bases between. CDR3 sequence: CASSLAWGGSTQYF. CDR3 DNA: TGTGCCAGCAGCTTAGCGTGGGGCGGGTCTACGCAGTATTTT.

This chain links TRBV6-1 with TRBJ2-5; TRBD2 matches 13 bases. The better agreement between TRBJ2-7 and the DNA end casts doubt on the J call. There are 13 residues in the CDR3. Germline V lookup: CDR1 MNHNS, CDR2 SASEGT. The CDR3 region is CATRTSGSYEQYF. In DNA form, the CDR3 reads TGTGCCACGCGGACTAGCGGGAGCTACGAGCAGTACTTC.

The rearrangement links TRBV5-5 to TRBJ1-4; D is undetermined. Trimming took 4 bases from V and 8 from J, leaving 9 bases between them. The CDR3 spans 12 residues. The germline V gene has CDR1 SGHKS and CDR2 YYEKEE (reference sequence). The CDR3 loop reads CASSDEREKLFF. The CDR3 DNA reads TGTGCCAGCAGCGATGAGCGGGAAAAACTGTTTTTT.

DNA for the CDR3: TGTGCCAGCAGTTTAGCTGCTCTGGGTGAGCAGTTCTTC. Its translation is CASSLAALGEQFF. The rearrangement uses TRBV28 and TRBJ2-1; D call uncertain. V was clipped by 2 bases and J by 9 bases, with 11 bases between them. Germline V lookup: CDR1 MDHEN, CDR2 SYDVKM. This CDR3 comprises 13 residues.

The V gene is TRBV5-1, the J gene TRBJ2-3; D may be TRBD1 (6 bases). V lost 5 bases and J 0 bases, leaving 10 bases between the germline ends. CDR3 length: 14 residues. Germline V CDR1 and CDR2: SGHRS, YFSETQ. CDR3 loop: CASSFGQSTDTQYF. The CDR3 DNA reads TGCGCCAGCAGTTTTGGACAGAGCACAGATACGCAGTATTTT.

The chain joins TRBV10-3 to TRBJ1-2, with D uncertain. CDR3 size: 13 residues. V shed 3 bases and J shed 3 bases, with 8 bases lying between them. Germline CDR1 is ENHRY and CDR2 is SYGVKD. The CDR3 here is CAISDAADYGYTF. CDR3 bases: TGTGCCATCAGTGATGCAGCAGACTATGGCTACACCTTC.

This rearrangement joins TRBV18 to TRBJ2-1; D call uncertain. This CDR3 contains 12 residues. Trimming removed 3 bases at V and 4 bases at J, with 4 bases between. CDR1 and CDR2 (germline): KGHSH, LQKENI. The CDR3 sequence is CASSPMYNEQFF. As DNA, the CDR3 is TGTGCCAGCTCACCCATGTACAATGAGCAGTTCTTC.

This rearrangement joins TRBV6-5 to TRBJ1-4, with D perhaps matching TRBD1 (6 bases). The germline gives CDR1 MNHEY, CDR2 SVGAGI. V lost 2 bases and J lost 10, with 14 bases in between. The CDR3 totals 14 residues. This CDR3 is CASSYGNREGKLFF. The CDR3 DNA reads as TGTGCCAGCAGTTACGGGAACAGGGAAGGAAAACTGTTTTTT.

The V and J genes are TRBV11-2 and TRBJ1-1, with a tentative D call TRBD1 (5 bases). Germline-derived CDR1 and CDR2 are SGHAT and FQNNGV. Trimming cost V 1 base and J 6 bases, with 15 bases left between them. The CDR3 is 15 amino acids. The CDR3 DNA reads as TGTGCCAGCAGCTTAGGTCTGGGGGGGTCTGCTGAAGCTTTCTTT. It translates to CASSLGLGGSAEAFF. The full variable domain, its missing parts supplied by reference TRBV11-2 and TRBJ1-1, is EAGVAQSPRYKIIEKRQSVAFWCNPISGHATLYWYQQILGQGPKLLIQFQNNGVVDDSQLPKDRFSAERLKGVDSTLKIQPAKLEDSAVYLCASSLGLGGSAEAFFGQGTRLTVV.

The chain employs TRBV4-1 and TRBJ2-1; D perhaps matches TRBD2 (6 bases). In germline, CDR1 is MGHRA, CDR2 YSYEKL. There are 17 residues in the CDR3. V shed 1 base and J shed 10 bases, with 23 bases lying between them. The CDR3 loop reads CASSQGFGGWSGGEQFF. For the CDR3, the DNA is TGCGCCAGCAGCCAAGGGTTCGGCGGGTGGTCCGGAGGGGAGCAGTTCTTC.

The chain has TRBV5-6 and TRBJ1-4; unclear D gene. The germline V gene encodes CDR1 SGHDT and CDR2 YYEEEE. CDR3 length: 14 residues. Trimming took off 4 bases at V and 4 bases at J, with 11 bases between the two ends. The CDR3 region is CASSRRGVNEKLFF. As DNA, the CDR3 is TGTGCCAGCAGCCGGCGGGGAGTTAATGAAAAACTGTTTTTT. The variable domain in full, with the rest retrieved from reference TRBV5-6 and TRBJ1-4, is DAGVTQSPTHLIKTRGQQVTLRCSPKSGHDTVSWYQQALGQGPQFIFQYYEEEERQRGNFPDRFSGHQFPNYSSELNVNALLLGDSALYLCASSRRGVNEKLFFGSGTQLSVL.

This clone has a single count. The chain couples TRBV4-1 to TRBJ1-5; 12 bases are a match to TRBD1. The CDR3 has 17 residues. Losses at the gene ends were 5 bases for V and 8 bases for J; bases not matched to a gene: 13. Germline CDR1 is MGHRA and CDR2 is YSYEKL. The CDR3 loop is CASSKFPGTGGFEPQHF. The CDR3, as DNA: TGCGCCAGCAGCAAGTTCCCTGGGACAGGGGGCTTTGAGCCCCAGCATTTT.

The chain couples TRBV28 to TRBJ2-7; the D is unclear. This CDR3 contains 13 residues. Trimming removed 1 base at V and 7 bases at J, with 11 bases between. Germline CDR1 and CDR2: MDHEN and SYDVKM. In DNA form, the CDR3 reads TGTGCCAGCAGTTTATCCAGACGGAGTGAGCAGTACTTC. Encoded protein: CASSLSRRSEQYF.

The chain links TRBV5-1 to TRBJ1-1; 10 nucleotides line up with TRBD1. The CDR3 sequence is 14 residues long. CDR1 SGHRS and CDR2 YFSETQ come from the germline V gene. With 5 bases clipped from V and 4 bases from J, the junction kept 5 bases outside the gene matches. CDR3 residues: CASRGTGELTEAFF. CDR3 bases: TGCGCCAGCAGGGGGACAGGGGAGCTCACTGAAGCTTTCTTT. Drawing the rest from reference TRBV5-1 and TRBJ1-1, the complete variable domain is KAGVTQTPRYLIKTRGQQVTLSCSPISGHRSVSWYQQTPGQGLQFLFEYFSETQRNKGNFPGRFSGRQFSNSRSEMNVSTLELGDSALYLCASRGTGELTEAFFGQGTRLTVV.

This rearrangement joins TRBV18 to TRBJ2-7; TRBD2 agrees at 16 bases. The CDR3 runs 17 residues. CDR1 is KGHSH, CDR2 LQKENI, per germline. V lost 0 bases to trimming and J lost 5 bases; unmatched junction nucleotides: 4. The CDR3 spells CASSPPGLAGGPHEQYF. CDR3 sequence (DNA): TGTGCCAGCTCACCACCGGGACTAGCGGGAGGGCCCCACGAGCAGTACTTC.

The gene calls are TRBV2 and TRBJ2-1; D is undetermined. Germline-derived CDR1 and CDR2 are SNHLY and FYNNEI. The CDR3 loop spans 11 amino acids. Trimming removed 8 bases at V and 6 bases at J, with 8 bases between. The CDR3 DNA reads as TGTGCCAGCCTTTACATCAATGAGCAGTTCTTC. Its translation is CASLYINEQFF.

V is TRBV7-9 and J is TRBJ2-7, with unresolved D. Germline CDR1 SEHNR, CDR2 FQNEAQ (reference sequence). The CDR3 runs to 17 residues. With 1 base removed from V and 1 base from J, the gap between germline ends came to 17 bases. CDR3 protein: CASSLVITGGNSYEQYF. The CDR3 bases are TGTGCCAGCAGCTTAGTGATCACGGGTGGAAATTCCTACGAGCAGTACTTC.

This chain joins TRBV29-1 and TRBJ1-1, with no clear D. The ends were cut back, 4 bases at V and 5 bases at J, with 14 bases in the middle. This CDR3 has 13 residues. The V gene's germline CDR1 is SQVTM and CDR2 ANQGSEA. In nucleotides, the CDR3 is TGCAGCGTTGGGAGCCGTCGGGAAACTGAAGCTTTCTTT. This codes for CSVGSRRETEAFF.

The V gene is TRBV19, the J gene TRBJ2-6; no reliable D call. CDR3 length equals 14 residues. V was pared by 7 bases and J by 0 bases, with 7 bases between. Looked up from germline, CDR1 is LNHDA and CDR2 is SQIVND (reference sequence). In nucleotides, the CDR3 is TGTGCCAGTAACTACGACTCTGGGGCCAACGTCCTGACTTTC. Its protein is CASNYDSGANVLTF.

The chain uses TRBV28 and TRBJ2-7; TRBD2 matches at 8 bases. In germline, CDR1 is MDHEN, CDR2 SYDVKM. V lost 5 bases, J lost 3 bases, and 3 bases stayed unmatched. This CDR3 comprises 13 residues. The CDR3 DNA follows: TGTGCCAGCAGTATGAGCGGGAGCTACGAGCAGTACTTC. Translating it yields CASSMSGSYEQYF. Full variable domain (missing parts from reference TRBV28 and TRBJ2-7): DVKVTQSSRYLVKRTGEKVFLECVQDMDHENMFWYRQDPGLGLRLIYFSYDVKMKEKGDIPEGYSVSREKKERFSLILESASTNQTSMYLCASSMSGSYEQYFGPGTRLTVT.

The V gene is TRBV25-1, the J gene TRBJ1-2, with 10 bases fitting TRBD1. The CDR3 contains 18 residues. Germline values: CDR1 MGHDK, CDR2 SYGVNS. The V segment lost 5 bases and the J segment 4 bases; nucleotides outside the gene matches: 16. The CDR3 here is CASSPGYGTGADGYGYTF. The CDR3, as DNA: TGTGCCAGCAGTCCCGGGTATGGGACAGGGGCGGATGGCTATGGCTACACCTTC.